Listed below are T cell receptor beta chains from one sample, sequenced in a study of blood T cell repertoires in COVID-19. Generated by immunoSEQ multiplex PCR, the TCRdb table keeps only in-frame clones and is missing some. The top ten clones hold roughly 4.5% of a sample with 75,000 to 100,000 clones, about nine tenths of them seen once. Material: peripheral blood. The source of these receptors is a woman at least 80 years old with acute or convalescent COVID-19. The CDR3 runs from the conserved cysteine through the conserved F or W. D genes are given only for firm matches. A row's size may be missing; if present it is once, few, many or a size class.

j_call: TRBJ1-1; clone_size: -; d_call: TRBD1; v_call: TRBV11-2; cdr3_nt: TGTGCCAGCAGCCCCAGACAGGGGGCTGGGAACACTGAAGCTTTCTTT; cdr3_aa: CASSPRQGAGNTEAFF
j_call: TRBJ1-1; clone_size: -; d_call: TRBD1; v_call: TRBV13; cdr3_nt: TGTGCCAGCAGCTTACTGGAGGGACAGTCGAACACTGAAGCTTTCTTT; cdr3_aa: CASSLLEGQSNTEAFF
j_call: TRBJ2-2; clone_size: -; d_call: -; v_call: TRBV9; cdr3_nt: TGTGCCAGCAGCGCCACAGACAACACCGGGGAGCTGTTTTTT; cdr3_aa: CASSATDNTGELFF
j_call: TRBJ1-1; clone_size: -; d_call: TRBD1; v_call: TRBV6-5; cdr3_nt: TGTGCCAGCAGGGACCGGGACAGGGTCCACACTGAAGCTTTCTTT; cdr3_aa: CASRDRDRVHTEAFF
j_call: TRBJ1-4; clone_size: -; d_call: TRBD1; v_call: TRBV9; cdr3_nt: TGTGCCAGCAGCGCTCACAGGGGTCCGACCGAAAAACTGTTTTTT; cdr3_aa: CASSAHRGPTEKLFF
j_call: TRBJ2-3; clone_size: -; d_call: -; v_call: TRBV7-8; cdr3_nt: TGTGCCAGCAGTTTACCCGGGACTAGCACAGATACGCAGTATTTT; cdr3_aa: CASSLPGTSTDTQYF
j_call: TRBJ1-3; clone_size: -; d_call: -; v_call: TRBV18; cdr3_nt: TGTGCCAGCTCACCGGGGCAGTCTGGAAACACCATATATTTT; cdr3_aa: CASSPGQSGNTIYF
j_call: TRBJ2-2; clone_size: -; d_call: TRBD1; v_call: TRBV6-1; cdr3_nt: TGTGCCAGCAGTGCGTCAGGGGGCACGTCCACCGGGGAGCTGTTTTTT; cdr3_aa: CASSASGGTSTGELFF
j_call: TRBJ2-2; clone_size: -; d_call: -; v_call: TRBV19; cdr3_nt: TGTGCCTCCGGATCGGGGGTCCCTTACACCGGGGAGCTGTTTTTT; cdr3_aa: CASGSGVPYTGELFF
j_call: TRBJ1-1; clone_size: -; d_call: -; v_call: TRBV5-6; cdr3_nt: TGTGCCAGCAGCTTGGTCCCCCGGACTGAAGCTTTCTTT; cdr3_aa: CASSLVPRTEAFF
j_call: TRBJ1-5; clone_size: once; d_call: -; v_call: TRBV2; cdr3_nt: TGTGCCAGCAGTGGGTCGGCAGGGGATCAGCCCCAGCATTTT; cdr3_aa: CASSGSAGDQPQHF
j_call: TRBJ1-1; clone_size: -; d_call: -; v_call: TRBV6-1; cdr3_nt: TGTGCCAGCAGTGACAGGGCTATGAACACTGAAGCTTTCTTT; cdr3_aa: CASSDRAMNTEAFF
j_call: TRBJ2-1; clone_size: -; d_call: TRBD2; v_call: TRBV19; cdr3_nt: TGTGCCAGTAGCCTACTAGCGGGAGGGCCGCATGAGCAGTTCTTC; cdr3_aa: CASSLLAGGPHEQFF
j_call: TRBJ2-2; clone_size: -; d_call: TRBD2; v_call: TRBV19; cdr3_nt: TGTGCCAGTAGTATCCGCGGGAGTATAGCCGGGGAGCTGTTTTTT; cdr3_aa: CASSIRGSIAGELFF
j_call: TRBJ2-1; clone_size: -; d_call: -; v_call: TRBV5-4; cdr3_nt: TGTGCCAGCAGAATCGACAAGAGCTCCTACAATGAGCAGTTCTTC; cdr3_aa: CASRIDKSSYNEQFF
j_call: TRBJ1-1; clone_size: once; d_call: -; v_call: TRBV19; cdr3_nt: TGTGCCAGTAGTACGTACACGGGTGAAGCTTTCTTT; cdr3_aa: CASSTYTGEAFF
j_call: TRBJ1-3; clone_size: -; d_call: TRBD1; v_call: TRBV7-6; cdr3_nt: TGTGCCAGCAGCTTAGCCCCAACAGGGGCTGGAAACACCATATATTTT; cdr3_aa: CASSLAPTGAGNTIYF
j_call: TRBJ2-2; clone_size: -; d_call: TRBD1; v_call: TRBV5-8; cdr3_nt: TGTGCCAGCAGCCCCCGGGACAGTTACACCGGGGAGCTGTTTTTT; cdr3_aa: CASSPRDSYTGELFF
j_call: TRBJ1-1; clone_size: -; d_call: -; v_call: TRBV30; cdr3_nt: TGTGCCTGGAGTGGGAGCATGAACACTGAAGCTTTCTTT; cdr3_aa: CAWSGSMNTEAFF
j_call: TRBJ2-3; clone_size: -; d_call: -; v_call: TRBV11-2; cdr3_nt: TGTGCCAGCAGCCCCGCCTCGACACTCTCGCGTGGAGATACGCAGTATTTT; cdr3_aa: CASSPASTLSRGDTQYF